The text below deals with one T cell receptor (beta chain). V gave up 3 bases and J gave up 5 bases; unmatched junction bases: 4. CDR1 and CDR2 (germline): KGHSH, LQKENI. This CDR3 spans 14 amino acids. As processed by the authors: Reference gene primer amplification gave nucleated cell count estimates. Data came from immunoSEQ multiplex PCR; TCRdb stores just in-frame clones and leaves some out. V and J calls plus clone size are reproduced from that table; the DNA served to infer D and trimming. The repertoire includes 90,000 to 150,000 clones, roughly 79% of them detected once, and about 9.4% sits in the top ten. This sample was taken from a study of blood T cell repertoires in COVID-19. On the study more broadly: Sources were T cells, B-cell-depleted T cells, or PBMCs; the material itself was cDNA or gDNA.

The TCR was taken from a human donor in a cohort sampled during active COVID-19. The chain carries TRBV18 and TRBJ2-1; 7 bases align to TRBD1. The sequenced material came from peripheral blood. The CDR3 nucleotides read TGTGCCAGCTCACCCTGGGACAGACACAATGAGCAGTTCTTC. Translated: CASSPWDRHNEQFF.